The 14 T cell receptor beta chains reported below all come from one sample, sequenced in a study of neurological immune-mediated disorders. TCRdb re-called the 5' RACE reads through MiXCR, storing one row per CDR3 protein. The sample consists of fewer than 85,000 distinct CDR3 sequences, about 4% of them appearing once. The sequenced material came from PBMCs. Receptor source: a man aged 25 to 40 with multiple sclerosis.

This clonotype showed up many times. The chain recombines TRBV6-2 or TRBV6-3 with TRBJ1-2; tentatively, D is TRBD1 (6 bases). Trimming shortened V by 6 bases and J by 5 bases, and 13 bases separated the two germline ends. Germline CDR1 reads MNHEY; CDR2 reads SVGEGT. The CDR3 length is 13 residues. The CDR3 nucleotides are TGTGCCAGCAGAACGAGGGGGGTATATGGCTACACCTTC. Its translation is CASRTRGVYGYTF.

This clonotype was found many times. CDR3 sequence: CASSRTGYNEQFF. Here the CDR3 DNA reads TGTGCCAGCAGCCGGACAGGCTACAATGAGCAGTTCTTC. V and J are TRBV12-3 or TRBV12-4 and TRBJ2-1, with TRBD1 matching 7 bases. The CDR3 covers 13 residues. The junction had 2 bases not matched to a gene; V was cut back by 6 bases and J by 3 bases.

The table lists this clonotype with many counts. The rearrangement uses TRBV6-2 or TRBV6-3 and TRBJ1-5; 7 positions agree with TRBD1. Germline CDR1 is MNHEY and CDR2 is SVGEGT. This CDR3 contains 17 residues. V trimming: 3 bases; J trimming: 6 bases; junction bases outside the gene matches: 14. CDR3 nucleotide sequence: TGTGCCAGCAGTTATTCCATAAGGACAGGAAGGGGTCAGCCCCAGCATTTT. Translation: CASSYSIRTGRGQPQHF.

This chain connects TRBV7-6 to TRBJ2-2; TRBD1 agrees at 8 bases. Germline V CDR1 and CDR2: SGHVS, FNYEAQ. This CDR3 has 15 residues. J gave up 2 bases and V 5 bases, and 4 bases lay outside the gene matches. CDR3: CASSPTGVNTGELFF. In DNA, the CDR3 is TGTGCCAGCAGCCCGACAGGGGTTAACACCGGGGAGCTGTTTTTT.

The table lists this clonotype with many counts. The J gene is TRBJ1-2, the V gene TRBV4-1; maybe TRBD1 (5 bases). CDR1 MGHRA and CDR2 YSYEKL come from the germline V gene. Trimming shortened V by 0 bases and J by 2 bases, and 10 bases separated the two germline ends. The CDR3 contains 15 residues. This CDR3 is CASSQDEGANYGYTF. The CDR3 nucleotides are TGCGCCAGCAGCCAAGATGAAGGGGCGAACTATGGCTACACCTTC.

This clonotype was detected many times. CDR3 nucleotide sequence: TGTGCCAGCAGTTACCGGCAGGGCTTCATGAACACTGAAGCTTTCTTT. It yields the protein CASSYRQGFMNTEAFF. The V gene is TRBV6-2 or TRBV6-3, the J gene TRBJ1-1, with TRBD1 as a possible D gene (5 bases). The germline CDR1 and CDR2 sequences are MNHEY and SVGEGT. There are 16 residues in the CDR3. The V end lost 2 bases, the J end lost 0 bases, and 13 bases lay between the germline ends.

This clonotype was observed at least ten times. The V and J genes are TRBV29-1 and TRBJ1-1; TRBD1 matches at 8 bases. The CDR3 consists of 13 residues. V was clipped by 7 bases and J by 0 bases; unmatched bases: 4. CDR1 is SQVTM and CDR2 is ANQGSEA in the germline V gene. CDR3 in DNA: TGCAGCGCCCGGACAGGGATGAACACTGAAGCTTTCTTT. It translates to CSARTGMNTEAFF. Drawing the rest from reference TRBV29-1 and TRBJ1-1, the complete variable domain is SAVISQKPSRDICQRGTSLTIQCQVDSQVTMMFWYRQQPGQSLTLIATANQGSEATYESGFVIDKFPISRPNLTFSTLTVSNMSPEDSSIYLCSARTGMNTEAFFGQGTRLTVV.

This clonotype was seen more than once but under ten times. One end of the junction is discordant with germline, which a read error may explain. This chain links TRBV9 with TRBJ1-5, with 8 bases lining up with TRBD1. This CDR3 is built from 14 residues. Germline assignment: CDR1 SGDLS and CDR2 YYNGEE. The CDR3 bases are TGTGCCAGCAGCCCAGGGGGCGGCGATCAGCCCCAGAATTTT. Protein: CASSPGGGDQPQNF.

This clonotype was seen at least ten times. This chain joins TRBV20-1 and TRBJ1-4; 7 bases are shared with TRBD1. The CDR3 is 13 amino acids. The germline CDR1 and CDR2 sequences are DFQATT and SNEGSKA (reference sequence). The ends lost 3 bases at V and 8 bases at J; junction bases unmatched: 6. This CDR3 is CSARRQGWEKLFF. The CDR3 DNA follows: TGCAGTGCTAGGAGACAGGGTTGGGAAAAACTGTTTTTT.

The table lists this clonotype with many counts. The chain couples TRBV7-9 to TRBJ1-4; D call uncertain. V was trimmed by 1 base and J by 7 bases, leaving 7 bases between them. This CDR3 is built from 13 residues. Germline values: CDR1 SEHNR, CDR2 FQNEAQ (reference sequence). CDR3 residues: CASSLGWAEKLFF. As DNA, the CDR3 is TGTGCCAGCAGCTTAGGATGGGCTGAAAAACTGTTTTTT.

This clonotype was seen at least ten times. This chain connects TRBV7-2 to TRBJ2-1; 8 bases match TRBD1. CDR3 length: 15 residues. Germline CDR1 SGHTA, CDR2 FQGNSA. J lost 6 bases, V lost 3 bases, and 7 bases had no gene match. CDR3 DNA sequence: TGTGCCAGCAGCTTCTGGACAGGGTTGATCAATGAGCAGTTCTTC. It is translated as CASSFWTGLINEQFF. The complete variable domain, with remaining parts taken from reference TRBV7-2 and TRBJ2-1, reads GAGVSQSPSNKVTEKGKDVELRCDPISGHTALYWYRQSLGQGLEFLIYFQGNSAPDKSGLPSDRFSAERTGGSVSTLTIQRTQQEDSAVYLCASSFWTGLINEQFFGPGTRLTVL.

At least ten counts were recorded for this clonotype. The chain carries TRBV7-2 and TRBJ1-5; the D is unclear. V gave up 1 base and J gave up 0 bases, with 7 bases separating them. From germline, CDR1 is SGHTA and CDR2 FQGNSA. This CDR3 comprises 15 residues. The CDR3 bases are TGTGCCAGCAGCTTAGGGGTCTATAGCAATCAGCCCCAGCATTTT. Residues: CASSLGVYSNQPQHF.

This clonotype was recorded many times. This chain uses TRBV5-1 with TRBJ2-1; D unresolved. The V end lost 4 bases, the J end lost 1 base, and 12 bases lay between the germline ends. The germline gives CDR1 SGHRS, CDR2 YFSETQ. CDR3 size: 15 residues. CDR3 loop: CASSIFAGSYNEQFF. The CDR3 DNA is TGCGCCAGCAGCATATTCGCAGGATCCTACAATGAGCAGTTCTTC.

This clonotype came up many times. In DNA, the CDR3 is TGTGCCAGCAGCTTAGACCCGAACACCGGGGAGCTGTTTTTT. Protein product: CASSLDPNTGELFF. The chain recombines TRBV7-2 with TRBJ2-2; D call uncertain. Germline V gene sequence: CDR1 SGHTA, CDR2 FQGNSA. Deletions cut 1 base from V and 0 bases from J, with 3 bases between. CDR3 size: 14 residues.